This TCR beta chain derives from a study of cytomegalovirus exposure and HLA in healthy donors (dated by TCRdb to the late 2010s). Regarding the study in general: In an earlier analysis of 450 to 750 of the donors, 276 Gb of sequence data and 90 million to 120 million unique TCR beta sequences from 150 million to 200 million T cells were reported. In the later analysis, no new phenotypic data were used to find candidate immune exposures; instead, reliance was placed on TCR beta sequences and their occurrence across donors. An early release that covered fewer than 750 HLA-typed donors contained approximately 300 gigabases of sequencing data and roughly 84 million unique TCR sequences. Donor age, sex, ethnicity and CMV serostatus were collected together with the repertoire data. To predict cytomegalovirus infection status, the study combined high-throughput TCR immunosequencing, statistical association of individual TCRs with disease status, and machine learning. Both class I and class II loci were covered by HLA typing, at four-digit resolution. To decide whether each TCR beta V gene segment behaved as functional or pseudogenic, an earlier analysis of 587 of the donors relied on high-throughput TCR beta sequencing. Among about 400 genotyped donors of the cohort, an average of approximately 240,000 unique TCR beta nucleotide sequences was sequenced per donor, of which approximately 19% were non-productive. Among the roughly 400 genotyped donors, about 83% belonged to the genetic ancestry cluster associated with self-reported Caucasian donors. Using immunosequencing, the study profiled T cell repertoires from fewer than 700 subjects and related those repertoires to cytomegalovirus serostatus. The number of typed donors differed by locus: about 620-640 for A, B, C, DRB1 and DQB1; 522 for DQA1; roughly 600 for DPA1; and about 450 for DPB1. In a later genetic analysis, genome-wide SNP genotypes for about 55% of the 666 donors were used, and that subset was treated as a discovery cohort. A later analysis re-analyzed previously published TCR beta repertoires from 660 or so donors and added high-resolution HLA genotyping to study TCR occurrence patterns. Several DR-DQ haplotypes were handled as single units for association and clustering because linkage in the cohort was strong. A separate validation cohort of 90 to 150 different subjects was used in addition to the roughly 700-subject first cohort. The study was designed to test whether signatures of past pathogen exposure could be identified by cataloging public T cell receptors. Every discovery cohort repertoire had been produced on one sequencing platform.

Library prep was done by the immunoSEQ multiplex PCR assay. For the multiplex PCR, a mixture combining 60 forward primers for TCR Vbeta segments and 13 reverse primers for TCR Jbeta segments was used. A multiplex PCR assay on genomic DNA amplified the CDR3 region of rearranged TCR beta genes. The amplified TCR beta libraries were sequenced on the Illumina HiSeq System as 87-base-pair reads. Per the authors' processing: A later analysis counted 75 million to 100 million unique TCR beta chains across the 666 repertoires, and some 11 million of these chains were shared by at least two donors. Raw reads were error-corrected and collapsed into unique sequences by a nearest-neighbor algorithm in which closely related sequences were merged to remove PCR and sequencing errors. V, D and J gene segments were assigned by aligning CDR3 sequences to IMGT reference sequences. For a sequence to be retained, a match of at least six nucleotides was required to both a V gene segment and a J gene segment. A rearrangement counted as productive if the CDR3 had no stop codons and remained in frame with V and J, and every other rearrangement counted as non-productive. Following IMGT convention, CDR3 was defined as the stretch from the second conserved V-encoded cysteine up to the conserved J-encoded phenylalanine. Sequences without an unambiguous match to a single V gene segment were excluded from the earlier analysis of 450 to 650 of the donors. In an earlier analysis of about 590 of the donors, a V segment was called functional when productive rearrangements were above 56.7%, and segregating when the standard deviation between donors exceeded 5%. To diagnose cytomegalovirus status from the catalog of TCR beta chain sequences, a statistical classification framework was built. In a later analysis, TCR nucleotide sequences were compared against IMGT/GENE-DB human TR gene sequences so that V and J genes could be assigned. A later analysis assigned CDR3 sequences and most-parsimonious VDJ recombination scenarios with the TCRdist pipeline. In a later analysis, each TCR beta chain was defined by its CDR3 amino acid sequence together with its V-gene family, and reads lacking a unique V-gene family were excluded. A later analysis removed 592 highly shared, low-generation-probability nucleotide sequences to deal with suspected cross-contamination and a sequencing artifact. In a later analysis, a clonal expansion index for each public chain was calculated from normalized within-repertoire ranks of inferred template counts. In a later analysis, generation probabilities were computed with a VDJ recombination model fitted to out-of-frame rearrangements, and the resulting probabilities were checked against IGoR. In a later analysis, hypergeometric tests were used to score TCR-TCR, TCR-HLA and TCR-CMV co-occurrence, with a repertoire-size bias correction applied to TCR pairs. A later analysis estimated false discovery rates by permuting HLA or CMV assignments 20 times. In a later analysis, co-occurring TCRs were grouped with DBSCAN, and TCRdist sequence similarity was added when clustering was performed within HLA-allele-positive subsets. Repertoires with fewer than 30,000 or more than 120,000 public chains, plus five repertoires with anomalous nucleotide sharing, were excluded from co-occurrence clustering. As stored in TCRdb, this immuneACCESS dataset retains in-frame rearrangements with V and J assigned. A fraction of the clones does not appear; measured against another copy, unresolved V genes explain less than half of the discrepancy, and the remainder lacks a known reason. V, J and clone size are those of that table, while D and trimming were read from the DNA. The sample contains roughly 180,000 clones, more than 65% of them found a single time. The ten largest clones add up to approximately 2.9% of the sample.

The full study reports these points: Presence/absence analyses assumed roughly uniform sequencing depth across donors, an assumption that may not hold. In an earlier analysis of some 500 of the donors, most TCR beta V segments appeared in productive rearrangements about 90% or about 30% of the time, broadly matching IMGT annotations. Linkage disequilibrium might explain the correlated functional status among segregating V segments, but an unknown experimental factor could not be excluded. A further reported finding was that TCR beta sequences accurately predicted the HLA-A and HLA-B alleles for most subjects in the first cohort. An association between a missense DCLRE1C variant and V-gene and J-gene trimming of TCR beta chains was found in a later genetic analysis and replicated in an independent cohort. Because the 87-base-pair reads could not distinguish some IMGT-functional V segments, including TRBV6-2 and TRBV6-3, those segments were excluded. Approximately 18 rarely observed V segments, including chromosome 9 orphons, were excluded from the earlier analysis of approximately 500 of the donors because counts were too low. A later analysis found that HLA-associated TCR beta chains were more clonally expanded and had lower generation probabilities than equally common non-associated chains. Strong co-occurrence of HLA alleles, especially DR and DQ, made assigning TCR associations to individual alleles difficult. The only immune exposure information available for the cohort was CMV serostatus. In a later analysis, around 17,000 TCR beta sequences were associated with specific HLA alleles at a false discovery rate of 0.05. A later analysis reported that several top co-occurrence clusters appeared linked to parvovirus B19, influenza, CMV and Epstein-Barr virus. According to a later analysis, most CMV-associated TCR beta chains appeared to be HLA-restricted, and the HLA associations seemed to be driven largely by CMV exposure. The sequencing pipeline was judged likely to have produced a cluster of highly shared sequence variants as a technical artifact. Most TCR sequences were observed very rarely across donors, whereas some public TCRs were present in many individuals. A few of the identified cytomegalovirus-associated TCR beta chains were confirmed in vitro to be specific for cytomegalovirus antigens. According to a later genetic analysis, donors in an Asian-associated ancestry cluster had fewer N-insertions in productive TCRs than the approximately 630-donor mean. The classifier was reported to diagnose cytomegalovirus status with high specificity and sensitivity in both the original cohort and the validation cohort. Because HLA typing was unavailable for some donors at each locus, only the typed subset was used in association tests. A later analysis found that TCR association rates varied across HLA loci, with DRB1 alleles showing the most associated TCRs and HLA-C alleles the fewest. The cohort was sequenced for TCR beta chains only, and without alpha or paired-chain data the features that could be detected were limited. In the study, approximately 160 TCR beta chains were listed as associated with cytomegalovirus. The authors suggested that the approach could potentially be generalized to other disease states and immunological phenotypes.

On this clone itself: Its antigen has not been determined. No qualities accompany the bases; no much larger clone lies one base away.

The cohort was made up of about 610 healthy bone marrow donors. All cohort members were sampled while nominally healthy, although unrecorded immune exposures were likely present. The donor tested CMV seronegative, placing the donor among the 350 to 400 seronegative members of the cohort. Every donor gave a peripheral blood sample, and the peripheral blood mononuclear cells from that sample were used for TCR beta sequencing. Genomic DNA extraction from the blood cell samples was performed with the Qiagen DNeasy Blood Extraction Kit. Measured from the cysteine to the phenylalanine, the CDR3 is 15 residues long. Only the CDR3 part of the read is kept: 45 bases, read in frame from the first base. The trim is 6 bases for V and 3 bases for J, with a gap of 15 bases between the germline ends. CDR1 is given as KGHSH and CDR2 as LQKENI, both from the germline V gene.

The receptor chain draws on TRBV18 and TRBJ2-4; a weak D assignment points to TRBD1 (6 bases agree). This clonotype was sampled from a female donor in good health and CMV-seronegative. The sample was PBMCs. The DNA is TGTGCCAGCTCTCAACAGGGTTTCGACAAAAACATTCAGTACTTC. It codes for CASSQQGFDKNIQYF.